The clone carrying this TCR beta chain was observed a few times. The antigen is unknown. This sample was included in a study of spatial heterogeneity in lung cancer. The germline gives CDR1 DFQATT, CDR2 SNEGSKA (reference sequence). This CDR3 is 14 amino acids long. Trimming cost V 8 bases and J 5 bases; bases outside gene matches: 14. Study results and caveats: Ubiquitous expanded tumor TCRs were seen in blood more at resection than at follow-up.

The time point: sample taken at primary tumor resection. Unsorted tumor, nontumor lung tissue or cryopreserved PBMC supplied the whole RNA. TCRdb used MiXCR to reprocess the 5' RACE reads, holding one entry per CDR3 protein. This sample carries roughly 46,000 distinct CDR3 sequences, about 10% of them seen once, and the ten largest clones take 42%. The TCR was taken from a female donor with early-stage non-small cell lung cancer. The V call is TRBV20-1, the J call TRBJ1-2, with 7 bases that match TRBD1. The sample here was PBMCs, taken at surgery. The CDR3 coding sequence is TGCAGTCTCATTAGACAGGGTAATTTGTATGGCTACACCTTC. Amino acids: CSLIRQGNLYGYTF.